This T cell receptor (beta chain) was sequenced in a study of T-cell reconstitution after alpha-beta-depleted transplantation in children. Study-wide points: T-cell counts and diversity were attributed mostly to newly produced T cells one year after transplant. There were reportedly several hundred expanded graft clones from which alpha-beta T cells came about two months after transplant. It was surviving recipient T cells and thymic progenitors that gave some patients high TCRbeta diversity at day 60.

Unique molecular identifiers were built into the TCRbeta library. TCRdb ran MiXCR on the PCR reads and lists one entry per CDR3 protein. The sample lists about 980,000 distinct CDR3 sequences, about 29% occurring once. Of note for this clonotype: The antigen remains unidentified.

Looked up from germline, CDR1 is SGHAT and CDR2 is FQDESV (reference sequence). V gave up 4 bases and J gave up 9 bases, with 13 bases separating them. CDR3 length: 13 residues. The chain couples TRBV11-1 to TRBJ2-4; maybe TRBD2 (6 bases). The material was PBMCs, mostly from graft donor cells, obtained 360 days after TCRalphabeta/CD19-depleted stem cell transplant. The sequence was obtained from a boy under two years old who had a stem cell transplant for SCID, so the T cells may come from the graft donor. CDR3 DNA: TGTGCCAGCAGCTCGGCGGGGCCCACCATTCAGTACTTC. Translating gives CASSSAGPTIQYF.